This TCR beta chain was captured by sequencing in a study of shared clonotypes between healthy human individuals. Study background: Each donor contributed plates that comprised three CD4 naive, three CD4 memory, two CD8 naive and one CD8 memory. The study, taken as a whole, reports: Sequencing depth was expected to affect clonotype sharing among donors.

Profiled with immunoSEQ multiplex PCR; TCRdb holds only in-frame clones, not every one. This sample has 1.5 million to 2.5 million clones, with 85% to 95% found just once. Turning to this clone: Antigen unknown. At the DNA level, this CDR3 is encoded by other sequences in the same sample as well.

Germline V gene lookup returns CDR1 ENHRY and CDR2 SYGVKD. V lost 3 bases and J 4 bases, leaving 2 bases between the germline ends. The CDR3 is made up of 11 amino acids. Naivety among CD8 cells was defined by CD45RO negativity and positive CCR7 selection, thereby excluding terminally differentiated effector memory CD45RA+ cells. The clonotype originates from a man between 18 and 29 years old in good health. The rearrangement uses TRBV10-3 and TRBJ2-3, with D unresolved. Input material: naive CD8+ T cells sorted from blood. CDR3 protein: CAISEADTQYF. DNA of the CDR3: TGTGCCATCAGTGAAGCAGATACGCAGTATTTT.